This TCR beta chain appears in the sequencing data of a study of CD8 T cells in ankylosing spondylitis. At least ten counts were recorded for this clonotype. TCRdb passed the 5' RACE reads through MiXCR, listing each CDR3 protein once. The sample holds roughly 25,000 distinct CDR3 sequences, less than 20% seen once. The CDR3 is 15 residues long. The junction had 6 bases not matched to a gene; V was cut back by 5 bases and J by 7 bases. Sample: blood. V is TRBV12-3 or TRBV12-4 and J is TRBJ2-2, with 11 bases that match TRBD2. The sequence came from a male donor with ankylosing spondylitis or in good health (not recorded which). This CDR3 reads CASSPSGGPHGELFF. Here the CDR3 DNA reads TGTGCCAGCAGTCCTAGCGGGGGGCCCCACGGGGAGCTGTTTTTT.